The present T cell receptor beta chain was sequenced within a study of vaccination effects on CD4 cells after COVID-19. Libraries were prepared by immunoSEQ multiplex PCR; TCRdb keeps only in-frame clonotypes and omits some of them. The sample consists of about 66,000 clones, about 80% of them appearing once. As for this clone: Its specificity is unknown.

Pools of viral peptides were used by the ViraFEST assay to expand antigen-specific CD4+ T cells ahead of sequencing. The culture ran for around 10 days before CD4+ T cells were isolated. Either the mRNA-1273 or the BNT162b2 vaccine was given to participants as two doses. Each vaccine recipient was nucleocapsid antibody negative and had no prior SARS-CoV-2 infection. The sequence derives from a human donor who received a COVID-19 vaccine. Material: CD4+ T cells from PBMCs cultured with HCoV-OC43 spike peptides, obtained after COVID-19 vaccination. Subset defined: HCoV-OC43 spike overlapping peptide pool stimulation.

CDR3 amino acids: CASSQVPGDNSGANVLTF. The CDR3 DNA reads as TGTGCCAGCAGCCAAGTCCCAGGGGATAATTCTGGGGCCAACGTCCTGACTTTC. The rearrangement links TRBV3-1 (or the pseudogene TRBV3-2) to TRBJ2-6; D is perhaps TRBD1 (6 bases). Germline V gene data show CDR1 as LGHDT and CDR2 as YNNKEL (reference sequence). Trimming removed 1 base from V and 1 base from J, with 14 bases in between. The CDR3 totals 18 residues.